The 20 T cell receptor beta chains given below trace back to one sample, sequenced in a study of T cell changes during pregnancy in multiple sclerosis. Libraries were prepared by immunoSEQ multiplex PCR; TCRdb keeps only in-frame clonotypes and omits some of them. In the table there are about 57,000 clones, approximately 89% of which are singletons. The sample here was peripheral blood, taken after pregnancy. These receptors were collected from a female donor in good health, enrolled as a control in a pregnancy study.

V is TRBV28 and J is TRBJ1-2; TRBD1 matches at 10 bases. CDR3 length: 16 residues. The V segment lost 6 bases and the J segment 8 bases; nucleotides outside the gene matches: 15. Germline-derived CDR1 and CDR2 are MDHEN and SYDVKM. The CDR3: CASRARVGQGDRGYTF. DNA of the CDR3: TGTGCCAGCAGGGCAAGAGTAGGACAGGGGGATAGGGGCTACACCTTC.

The J gene is TRBJ2-5, the V gene TRBV7-2; TRBD1 matches at 9 bases. Germline assignment: CDR1 SGHTA and CDR2 FQGNSA. The junction had 7 bases not matched to a gene; V was cut back by 3 bases and J by 5 bases. The CDR3 contains 15 residues. DNA of the CDR3: TGTGCCAGCAGCTTTGGGGACAGGGTGCTGGAGACCCAGTACTTC. It is translated as CASSFGDRVLETQYF.

The chain uses TRBV4-3 and TRBJ1-1; D perhaps matches TRBD1 (5 bases). V dropped 0 bases and J dropped 11 bases, with 22 bases sitting between them. CDR3 length: 16 residues. The germline CDR1 and CDR2 sequences are LGHNA and YSLEER. The CDR3 nucleotides read TGCGCCAGCAGCCAAGATGTAACGACAATCGGACATAACGCTTTCTTT. The encoded protein is CASSQDVTTIGHNAFF.

The rearrangement joins TRBV7-9 to TRBJ1-5; D is perhaps TRBD1 (6 bases). There are 14 residues in the CDR3. V lost 1 base, J lost 7 bases, and 11 bases lay in between. Germline V gives CDR1 SEHNR, CDR2 FQNEAQ (reference sequence). The CDR3 DNA is TGTGCCAGCAGCTTAGGGACAGTTGGACAGCCCCAGCATTTT. Translation gives CASSLGTVGQPQHF.

The gene calls are TRBV7-9 and TRBJ2-6; D gene ambiguous. Germline lookup yields CDR1 SEHNR and CDR2 FQNEAQ (reference sequence). CDR3 size: 15 residues. Trimming took off 4 bases at V and 4 bases at J, with 11 bases between the two ends. The CDR3 here is CASSSTLGGANVLTF. The CDR3, as DNA: TGTGCCAGCAGCTCCACGCTGGGCGGGGCCAACGTCCTGACTTTC.

The CDR3 coding sequence is TGCGCCAGCAGCTCTCTGACCGGGGATACGCAGTATTTT. Amino acid sequence: CASSSLTGDTQYF. The rearrangement joins TRBV5-1 to TRBJ2-3; D gene ambiguous. CDR1 is SGHRS, CDR2 YFSETQ, per germline. The CDR3 has 13 amino acids. V was trimmed by 3 bases and J by 6 bases, leaving 11 bases between them.

This chain connects TRBV11-2 to TRBJ1-4; D is possibly TRBD1 (5 bases). V lost 5 bases and J lost 8, with 9 bases in between. Germline lookup yields CDR1 SGHAT and CDR2 FQNNGV. CDR3 length equals 12 residues. The CDR3 DNA sequence: TGTGCCAGCAGCCACCCAGGGGAAAAACTGTTTTTT. This sequence encodes CASSHPGEKLFF.

This rearrangement joins TRBV30 to TRBJ1-2; 8 nucleotides match TRBD1. From germline, CDR1 is GTSNPN and CDR2 SVGIG (reference sequence). This CDR3 has 12 residues. Unmatched junction bases numbered 1, after V lost 0 bases and J lost 7 bases. The CDR3 here is CAWSVQGGGYTF. The DNA for the CDR3 is TGTGCCTGGAGTGTACAGGGGGGTGGCTACACCTTC.

The chain links TRBV13 to TRBJ2-2, with 8 bases identical to TRBD2. Germline V lookup: CDR1 PRHDT, CDR2 FYEKMQ (reference sequence). The CDR3 length is 17 residues. Trimming removed 5 bases from V and 3 bases from J; junction bases left unmatched: 11. CDR3 sequence (DNA): TGTGCCAGCAGCCCCCTCCGGGGGGGCAGGGACACCGGGGAGCTGTTTTTT. It encodes CASSPLRGGRDTGELFF.

The rearrangement joins TRBV10-3 to TRBJ2-2; a possible D gene is TRBD2 (5 bases). CDR1 is ENHRY and CDR2 is SYGVKD in the germline V gene. The CDR3 contains 16 residues. The V end lost 6 bases, the J end lost 0 bases, and 14 bases lay between the germline ends. The CDR3 protein is CAISETRSSNTGELFF. The CDR3 coding sequence is TGTGCCATCAGCGAAACTAGGAGTTCGAACACCGGGGAGCTGTTTTTT.

Only one count was recorded for this clone. The chain links TRBV6-6 to TRBJ2-1, with TRBD2 matching over 11 bases. V shed 6 bases, J shed 4 bases, and the junction held 5 bases outside the gene matches. There are 15 residues in the CDR3. Germline CDR1 and CDR2: MNHNY and SVGAGI (reference sequence). CDR3 amino acids: CASRLSGRGYNEQFF. The CDR3 DNA follows: TGTGCCAGCAGACTTAGCGGGAGGGGTTACAATGAGCAGTTCTTC.

Details on this clone: Mismatch with germline at one junction end may stem from a read error. In DNA form, the CDR3 reads TGTGCTAGCAGCTTGGGGCAGGCGAACTACGAGCAGTACTTC. Amino acid sequence: CASSLGQANYEQYF. J is TRBJ2-7 and V is TRBV7-7; D may be TRBD1 (5 bases). The CDR3 extends over 14 amino acids. Germline V lookup: CDR1 SSHAT, CDR2 FNYEAQ (reference sequence).

The V call is TRBV4-2, the J call TRBJ1-1; the match to TRBD1 covers 10 bases. The CDR3 has 14 amino acids. V lost 4 bases to trimming and J lost 2 bases; unmatched junction nucleotides: 1. Germline CDR1 is LGHNA and CDR2 is YNFKEQ. The CDR3 loop reads CASSRDRGNTEAFF. The CDR3 DNA reads TGTGCCAGCAGCCGGGACAGGGGAAACACTGAAGCTTTCTTT.

J is TRBJ2-5 and V is TRBV2, with D tentatively TRBD1 (5 bases). There are 14 residues in the CDR3. Germline assignment: CDR1 SNHLY and CDR2 FYNNEI. V was shortened by 9 bases and J by 3 bases, with 17 bases between the two germline ends. CDR3 sequence reads: CASAPLQAKETQYF. DNA for the CDR3: TGTGCCAGTGCCCCCCTACAGGCGAAAGAGACCCAGTACTTC.

This chain uses TRBV19 with TRBJ1-1, with D tentatively TRBD1 (5 bases). The CDR3 has 15 residues. The V gene lost 5 bases and the J gene lost 1 base, with 14 bases spanning the gap. Germline CDR1 LNHDA, CDR2 SQIVND (reference sequence). The CDR3 region is CASSPQGFGNTEAFF. In nucleotides, the CDR3 is TGTGCCAGTAGTCCCCAGGGATTCGGGAACACTGAAGCTTTCTTT.

V and J are TRBV30 and TRBJ1-1; 9 bases match TRBD1. The CDR3 is 15 amino acids. Germline lookup yields CDR1 GTSNPN and CDR2 SVGIG (reference sequence). Unmatched junction bases numbered 8, after V lost 2 bases and J lost 4 bases. DNA for the CDR3: TGTGCCTGGAGTAACAGGGGGCAAAGAGGCACTGAAGCTTTCTTT. Protein: CAWSNRGQRGTEAFF.

The chain employs TRBV27 and TRBJ2-2, with 8 bases identical to TRBD1. Germline V gene lookup returns CDR1 MNHEY and CDR2 SMNVEV (reference sequence). The CDR3 length is 15 residues. Unmatched junction bases numbered 2, after V lost 2 bases and J lost 3 bases. The CDR3 sequence: CASSLQGADTGELFF. The CDR3 nucleotides are TGTGCCAGCAGTTTACAGGGGGCAGACACCGGGGAGCTGTTTTTT.

This clone was detected only once. This rearrangement joins TRBV5-1 to TRBJ2-3; D ambiguous. Germline-derived CDR1 and CDR2 are SGHRS and YFSETQ. The V gene lost 0 bases and the J gene lost 4 bases, with 6 bases spanning the gap. This CDR3 is 13 amino acids long. CDR3: CASSLGQADTQYF. CDR3 DNA: TGCGCCAGCAGCTTGGGGCAGGCAGATACGCAGTATTTT. The complete variable domain, with remaining parts taken from reference TRBV5-1 and TRBJ2-3, reads KAGVTQTPRYLIKTRGQQVTLSCSPISGHRSVSWYQQTPGQGLQFLFEYFSETQRNKGNFPGRFSGRQFSNSRSEMNVSTLELGDSALYLCASSLGQADTQYFGPGTRLTVL.

The chain has TRBV5-4 and TRBJ1-1; TRBD1 agrees at 8 bases. J lost 4 bases, V lost 1 base, and 0 bases had no gene match. This CDR3 is built from 13 residues. Germline CDR1 and CDR2: SGHNT and YYREEE (reference sequence). CDR3 amino acids: CASSLTGGTEAFF. The DNA of the CDR3 is TGTGCCAGCAGCTTGACAGGGGGCACTGAAGCTTTCTTT.

This clone was seen a handful of times. The chain links TRBV5-4 to TRBJ2-2; a weak D match, TRBD1 (6 bases). Germline values: CDR1 SGHNT, CDR2 YYREEE (reference sequence). With 3 bases removed from V and 2 bases from J, the gap between germline ends came to 11 bases. This CDR3 comprises 15 residues. CDR3 sequence reads: CASSSGTLNTGELFF. CDR3 in DNA: TGTGCCAGCAGCTCCGGGACACTTAACACCGGGGAGCTGTTTTTT.